These T cell receptor beta chains were read from a single sample in a study of cytomegalovirus exposure and HLA in healthy donors. Using immunoSEQ multiplex PCR, the repertoire was profiled, and TCRdb retains in-frame clones only, with some absent. Of 150,000 to 200,000 clones in the sample, about 86% were seen once. The sample comprised PBMCs. All receptors derive from a man aged 40-50 years in good health and CMV-seropositive. Each CDR3 is given with its conserved first and last residue. Each record gives: CDR3 length, D gene, V gene, clone size, J gene, CDR3 protein, CDR3 DNA. D genes are given only for firm matches. Size values are once, few and many counts, or a class for expanded clones, and some rows have none.

>14|TRBD2|TRBV9|NA|TRBJ2-1
CASNPGLAFNEQFF
TGTGCCAGCAATCCGGGACTAGCTTTCAATGAGCAGTTCTTC
>14|NA|TRBV7-2|NA|TRBJ2-7
CASSLAGVSYEQYF
TGTGCCAGCAGCTTAGCAGGGGTCTCCTACGAGCAGTACTTC
>19|TRBD2|TRBV7-3|few|TRBJ2-3
CASSQEPPEREYLTDTQYF
TGTGCCAGCAGCCAAGAGCCTCCGGAGCGGGAGTATCTAACAGATACGCAGTATTTT
>13|NA|TRBV2|NA|TRBJ2-3
CASSGQSRDTQYF
TGTGCCAGCAGTGGACAGTCACGAGATACGCAGTATTTT
>14|NA|TRBV27|NA|TRBJ1-2
CASSPLGQNYGYTF
TGTGCCAGCAGTCCCTTGGGACAAAACTATGGCTACACCTTC
>16|TRBD1|TRBV5-4|NA|TRBJ2-7
CASSAGQGRTTYEQYF
TGTGCCAGCAGCGCCGGACAGGGCAGAACGACCTACGAGCAGTACTTC
>13|TRBD1|TRBV5-6|NA|TRBJ1-2
CASREDRDSGYTF
TGTGCCAGCAGGGAAGACAGGGATAGCGGCTACACCTTC
>13|NA|TRBV28|NA|TRBJ1-2
CASSISTDGSYTF
TGTGCCAGCAGTATCTCGACGGACGGGAGCTACACCTTC
>13|NA|TRBV2|NA|TRBJ1-5
CASSEEANQPQHF
TGTGCCAGCAGTGAAGAAGCTAATCAGCCCCAGCATTTT
>16|NA|TRBV11-3|NA|TRBJ2-1
CASSLNLGSSYNEQFF
TGTGCCAGCAGCTTAAATCTGGGGAGCTCCTACAATGAGCAGTTCTTC
>14|TRBD1|TRBV5-1|NA|TRBJ2-7
CASSPGTGRNEQYF
TGCGCCAGCAGCCCCGGGACAGGGAGGAACGAGCAGTACTTC
>15|NA|TRBV6-1|NA|TRBJ2-6
CASSETSAGANVLTF
TGTGCCAGCAGTGAAACATCAGCTGGGGCCAACGTCCTGACTTTC
>16|NA|TRBV21-1|NA|TRBJ2-4
CASSKKSGIAKNIQYF
TGTGCCAGCAGCAAAAAGTCGGGGATAGCCAAAAACATTCAGTACTTC
>16|NA|TRBV13|NA|TRBJ2-3
CASSLARDSHTDTQYF
TGTGCCAGCAGCTTGGCCCGGGACTCCCACACAGATACGCAGTATTTT
>12|NA|TRBV2|NA|TRBJ1-1
CASRWDFTEAFF
TGTGCCAGCAGATGGGACTTCACTGAAGCTTTCTTT
>14|NA|TRBV27|NA|TRBJ1-5
CASSTNRGNQPQHF
TGTGCCAGCAGTACCAACAGGGGCAATCAGCCCCAGCATTTT
>13|TRBD2|TRBV29-1|NA|TRBJ2-1
CSAGLDIYNEQFF
TGCAGCGCCGGACTAGACATCTACAATGAGCAGTTCTTC
>13|TRBD1|TRBV5-1|NA|TRBJ2-7
CASSPGTAYEQYF
TGCGCCAGCAGCCCCGGGACAGCTTACGAGCAGTACTTC
>15|TRBD2|TRBV5-1|NA|TRBJ2-7
CASSSTSGSTYEQYF
TGCGCCAGCAGCTCTACTAGCGGGAGTACCTACGAGCAGTACTTC
>14|NA|TRBV6-1|NA|TRBJ2-1
CASKGGGSFSEQFF
TGTGCCAGCAAGGGGGGCGGGAGTTTCAGTGAGCAGTTCTTC
>14|TRBD2|TRBV27|NA|TRBJ2-1
CASRRTSGGAWQFF
TGTGCCAGCAGACGGACTAGCGGGGGAGCTTGGCAGTTCTTC
>15|TRBD1|TRBV19|NA|TRBJ2-6
CASTTGDSGANVLTF
TGTGCCAGTACCACAGGGGACTCTGGGGCCAACGTCCTGACTTTC
>15|NA|TRBV10-2|NA|TRBJ1-3
CASTPGYDDGNTIYF
TGCGCCAGCACCCCAGGATACGATGATGGAAACACCATATATTTT
>15|TRBD2|TRBV4-3|NA|TRBJ2-5
CASSQESRGVETQYF
TGCGCCAGCAGCCAAGAGTCCCGGGGGGTTGAGACCCAGTACTTC
>14|NA|TRBV2|NA|TRBJ1-3
CASSETGGMSTIYF
TGTGCCAGCAGTGAAACGGGGGGGATGAGCACCATATATTTT
>15|TRBD1|TRBV5-4|NA|TRBJ2-5
CASSLGQGRQETQYF
TGTGCCAGCAGCTTGGGACAGGGCCGTCAAGAGACCCAGTACTTC